This TCR beta chain was observed in a study of Ad26.COV2.S vaccination and SARS-CoV-2 variants. Study-level information: By the intramuscular route, Ad26.COV2.S was given once, or twice 56 days apart. Findings and caveats of the study: Placebo recipients showed lower spike-specific TCR breadth than vaccinees. Measurement of non-spike TCR breadth gave similar results in vaccine and placebo recipients. Marked by substantial breadth, spike-specific CD8+ and CD4+ T cell responses were reportedly seen after vaccination.

Sequencing was performed with immunoSEQ multiplex PCR; in TCRdb, only in-frame clones are kept and a portion is missing. This table has 300,000 to 400,000 clones, about 88% appearing once. About this clone: The antigen remains undetermined.

Stated treatment: around 19 received Ad26.COV2.S at low or high dose, single or two shots; about 5 received placebo; per-sample allocation not given. Sampling occurred on day 63 after the first vaccine or placebo injection. The input for sequencing was peripheral blood, taken in a trial of Ad26.COV2.S vaccine versus placebo. The sequence came from a person aged 18-65 years who received the Ad26.COV2.S COVID-19 vaccine or a placebo.

In DNA, the CDR3 is TGCGCCAGCACCGGAACAGGGGTGTATGACGAGCAGTACTTC. Translated: CASTGTGVYDEQYF. This chain connects TRBV5-1 to TRBJ2-7; TRBD1 aligns across 7 bases. This CDR3 is built from 14 residues. The J segment lost 5 bases and the V segment lost 6 bases, leaving 11 bases of the junction unmatched. Germline loops: CDR1 SGHRS, CDR2 YFSETQ.